Below, 5 T cell receptor beta chains from the same sample are listed, as sequenced in a study of T cells after yellow fever vaccination. MiXCR was run by TCRdb on the 5' RACE reads, yielding one entry per CDR3 protein. Seen here are approximately 240,000 distinct CDR3 sequences, 3.6% observed once, and the top ten hold about 19%. Sequences were derived from PBMCs, sampled 15 days after the yellow fever booster vaccination. The receptors here all came from a man aged 18 to 30 who received the YFV17D yellow fever vaccine.

This clonotype was recorded a few times. The chain combines TRBV9 with TRBJ2-2, with D maybe TRBD1 (7 bases). CDR1 is SGDLS and CDR2 is YYNGEE in the germline V gene. This CDR3 has 16 amino acids. The V and J ends lost 2 bases and 4 bases respectively, with 15 bases between them. The CDR3 protein is CASSVAGQSLTGELFF. In DNA, the CDR3 is TGTGCCAGCAGCGTCGCGGGACAGAGTCTCACCGGGGAGCTGTTTTTT.

This clonotype occurred many times. The V gene is TRBV4-2, the J gene TRBJ2-5; maybe TRBD1 (6 bases). CDR3 length equals 14 residues. Germline values: CDR1 LGHNA, CDR2 YNFKEQ. V lost 4 bases and J 1 base, leaving 10 bases between the germline ends. For the CDR3, the DNA is TGTGCCAGCAGCCCAGGGGCAGGCCAAGAGACCCAGTACTTC. Its protein is CASSPGAGQETQYF.

This clonotype has ten or more counts. The J gene is TRBJ2-5, the V gene TRBV12-5, with TRBD1 as a possible D gene (6 bases). This CDR3 contains 15 residues. Germline assignment: CDR1 LGHNT and CDR2 FRNRAP. Trimming left V 4 bases short and J 1 base short, with 13 bases between. CDR3 nucleotides: TGTGCTAGTGGTTATCAAACAGGGCCCCAAGAGACCCAGTACTTC. Amino acid sequence: CASGYQTGPQETQYF.

This clonotype was detected many times. The rearrangement joins TRBV4-2 to TRBJ2-7; D assignment may be TRBD1 or TRBD2 (5 bases each). CDR1 and CDR2 from the germline V gene are LGHNA and YNFKEQ. The V end was cut by 0 bases, the J end by 4 bases, with 16 bases between. The CDR3 sequence is 16 residues long. CDR3 nucleotide sequence: TGTGCCAGCAGCCAAGATCCCGACTGGGACCGATACGAGCAGTACGTC. Residues: CASSQDPDWDRYEQYV.

In its sample, this clonotype was seen many times. The rearrangement uses TRBV5-4 and TRBJ2-1, with 10 bases aligning to TRBD2. There are 18 residues in the CDR3. Germline loops: CDR1 SGHNT, CDR2 YYREEE (reference sequence). The ends lost 0 bases at V and 2 bases at J; junction bases unmatched: 8. CDR3 sequence (DNA): TGTGCCAGCAGCTTGGGCCCCGCTAGCGGGGGAACCTACAATGAGCAGTTCTTC. The encoded protein is CASSLGPASGGTYNEQFF.